These T cell receptor beta chains were read from a single sample in a study of blood T cell repertoires in COVID-19. Only in-frame clones appear in the TCRdb table, and some are missing; sequencing was by immunoSEQ multiplex PCR. The profile shows more than 150,000 clones, roughly four fifths of them singletons. Sequencing used peripheral blood. Source of these receptors: a woman aged 80 or over with COVID-19, enrolled during active disease. The CDR3 runs from the conserved cysteine through the conserved F or W. The D gene is left open where the match is weak. Some rows have no size entry. The others give once, few or many, or a class for an expanded clone.

d_call	v_call	j_call	clone_size	cdr3_nt	cdr3_aa
.	TRBV14	TRBJ2-3	.	TGTGCCAGCAGCCAAGACGGTGGGGGGTTTTGGACAGATACGCAGTATTTT	CASSQDGGGFWTDTQYF
.	TRBV28	TRBJ1-5	.	TGTGCCAGCAGTTTCAGCCCAGGACCCCAGCATTTT	CASSFSPGPQHF
.	TRBV30	TRBJ2-2	.	TGTGCCTGGAGTGACAACGCGAACACCGGGGAGCTGTTTTTT	CAWSDNANTGELFF
.	TRBV11-2	TRBJ1-1	.	TGTGCCAGCAGCTTAGGTCCGGGCACTGAAGCTTTCTTT	CASSLGPGTEAFF
TRBD2	TRBV7-9	TRBJ2-3	.	TGTGCCAGCATCCCCAGCGGGATTAGCACAGATACGCAGTATTTT	CASIPSGISTDTQYF
TRBD1	TRBV6-5	TRBJ1-5	.	TGTGCCGGAAGACAGGGGGCTAATCAGCCCCAGCATTTT	CAGRQGANQPQHF
.	TRBV10-3	TRBJ2-3	.	TGTGCCATCAGTGTCCAGCGGAGCACAGATACGCAGTATTTT	CAISVQRSTDTQYF
TRBD1	TRBV19	TRBJ1-2	.	TGTGCCAGTACCCCGGCCTGGCAGGGGGATCTGGGCTACACCTTC	CASTPAWQGDLGYTF
.	TRBV6-6	TRBJ1-2	.	TGTGCCAGCAGACCGGGGGACGCCTATGGCTACACCTTC	CASRPGDAYGYTF
TRBD2	TRBV27	TRBJ2-7	.	TGTGCCAGCAGTTTACTAGCGGGAGGTACCTACGAGCAGTACTTC	CASSLLAGGTYEQYF
TRBD1	TRBV19	TRBJ1-1	.	TGTGCCAGTAGGGACAGGGGGGGGTCGAACACTGAAGCTTTCTTT	CASRDRGGSNTEAFF
.	TRBV19	TRBJ2-3	few	TGTGCCAGTAGCGGACAGTGGAGCACAGATACGCAGTATTTT	CASSGQWSTDTQYF
.	TRBV14	TRBJ2-4	.	TGTGCCAGCAGCCAAGAAAGAGGGAGAGGTCAAAACATTCAGTACTTC	CASSQERGRGQNIQYF
.	TRBV5-1	TRBJ2-1	.	TGCGCCAGCAGCTTGGACCAACCGCTATACAATGAGCAGTTCTTC	CASSLDQPLYNEQFF
TRBD2	TRBV11-3	TRBJ2-3	.	TGTGCCAGCAGCTTACAGCGGGGGGTCCGGGATACGCAGTATTTT	CASSLQRGVRDTQYF
.	TRBV7-9	TRBJ2-7	.	TGTGCCAGCAGCCTCCTAGCTGGAGAAGAGCAGTACTTC	CASSLLAGEEQYF
TRBD2	TRBV4-3	TRBJ2-1	.	TGCGCCAGCAGCCAAGACTGGGGACTAGCGAATGAGCAGTTCTTC	CASSQDWGLANEQFF
.	TRBV7-3	TRBJ2-5	few	TGTGCCAGCAGCTTAAGTGCAGGGCCTCAAGAGACCCAGTACTTC	CASSLSAGPQETQYF
.	TRBV2	TRBJ1-5	.	TGTGCCAGCAGCGCAGACAGCGGCAATCAGCCCCAGCATTTT	CASSADSGNQPQHF
.	TRBV7-2	TRBJ1-5	.	TGTGCCAGCAGCTTAGTTCCTGGAGATCAGCCCCAGCATTTT	CASSLVPGDQPQHF
TRBD1	TRBV7-9	TRBJ1-3	.	TGTGCCAGCAGCTTAATGGGACAGGGTTCTGGAAACACCATATATTTT	CASSLMGQGSGNTIYF
TRBD1	TRBV18	TRBJ2-7	.	TGTGCCAGCTCTGCTGAAGTTAGACAGGGGGCCGTCGAGCAGTACTTC	CASSAEVRQGAVEQYF
.	TRBV2	TRBJ1-2	.	TGTGCCAGCAGCCTGTCTCTTGGCTACACCTTC	CASSLSLGYTF
.	TRBV7-2	TRBJ2-7	.	TGTGCCAGCAGCTTACGCAGGGGCAACGAGCAGTACTTC	CASSLRRGNEQYF
TRBD2	TRBV6-5	TRBJ2-2	few	TGTGCCAGCCAAGTCTTTAGCGGGGGACACGGGGAGCTGTTTTTT	CASQVFSGGHGELFF
TRBD1	TRBV11-2	TRBJ2-5	.	TGTGCCAGCAGCTTTACGGGAGGGACAGGGGCAGAGACCCAGTACTTC	CASSFTGGTGAETQYF
.	TRBV29-1	TRBJ2-5	.	TGCAGCGTTACTCCGTTCAAGGGGCGAGGCCAAGAGACCCAGTACTTC	CSVTPFKGRGQETQYF
.	TRBV7-6	TRBJ2-7	.	TGTGCCAGCAGCTTATTCCCAGGGGAAGGGGAGCAGTACTTC	CASSLFPGEGEQYF
TRBD1	TRBV7-6	TRBJ2-1	.	TGTGCCAGCAGCCTGATGACAGGGCCCTACAATGAGCAGTTCTTC	CASSLMTGPYNEQFF
TRBD1	TRBV30	TRBJ1-2	.	TGTGCCTGGAGTACCGGGACAGGGGATGGCTACACCTTC	CAWSTGTGDGYTF
TRBD2	TRBV6-5	TRBJ2-1	.	TGTGCCAGCAGCTTAGCGGGGTATAATGAGCAGTTCTTC	CASSLAGYNEQFF
.	TRBV29-1	TRBJ2-2	.	TGCAGCGTTGAAGAAGGGCGGGGAACCACCGGGGAGCTGTTTTTT	CSVEEGRGTTGELFF
.	TRBV3-1/TRBV3-2	TRBJ2-1	.	TGTGCCAGCAGCCAAGAACTAGTTAATGAGCAGTTCTTC	CASSQELVNEQFF
TRBD2	TRBV27	TRBJ2-3	.	TGTGCCAGCAGTTTATCGCGGGGGGGCACAGATACGCAGTATTTT	CASSLSRGGTDTQYF
.	TRBV5-1	TRBJ1-4	.	TGCGCCAGCAGCTTTGCCGGGACAACTAATGAAAAACTGTTTTTT	CASSFAGTTNEKLFF
TRBD2	TRBV5-8	TRBJ2-1	few	TGTGCCAGCAGCTCCCCCGGGGAGGGAGGATCCTACAATGAGCAGTTCTTC	CASSSPGEGGSYNEQFF
TRBD2	TRBV19	TRBJ2-1	.	TGTGCCAGTAGATTAGCGGGAGGCAATGAGCAGTTCTTC	CASRLAGGNEQFF
TRBD1	TRBV11-2	TRBJ1-6	.	TGTGCCAGCAGACAGGGGTTTTATAATTCACCCCTCCACTTT	CASRQGFYNSPLHF
.	TRBV4-2	TRBJ2-3	.	TGTGCCAGCAGCCATCATGGGGAGCTAGCGCAGGGAACAGATACGCAGTATTTT	CASSHHGELAQGTDTQYF
.	TRBV5-1	TRBJ2-7	.	TGCGCCAGCAGCTTACCCGGACAAGTTGCTTTCGAGCAGTACTTC	CASSLPGQVAFEQYF
.	TRBV19	TRBJ1-6	.	TGTGCCAGTAGCCGAGGGGGGGGGACCCTTTCACCCCTCCACTTT	CASSRGGGTLSPLHF
.	TRBV2	TRBJ1-2	.	TGTGCCAGCAGTGAGGGGCTAGTCTATGGCTACACCTTC	CASSEGLVYGYTF
TRBD2	TRBV18	TRBJ2-4	.	TGTGCCAGCTCACCACAGGGGAGGGGTAAAAACATTCAGTACTTC	CASSPQGRGKNIQYF
TRBD1	TRBV2	TRBJ1-1	.	TGTGCCAGCGCCCGGACAGGAATGCGGACTGAAGCTTTCTTT	CASARTGMRTEAFF
.	TRBV5-5	TRBJ1-2	.	TGTGCCAGCAGCTTCCAAGGGGGACCCAACTATGGCTACACCTTC	CASSFQGGPNYGYTF
.	TRBV11-3	TRBJ2-6	.	TGTGCCAGCCTCGGTGGGGCCAACGTCCTGACTTTC	CASLGGANVLTF
.	TRBV9	TRBJ2-1	.	TGTGCCAGCAGCGTGTACACAGGGAGTGGGGTTTACAATGAGCAGTTCTTC	CASSVYTGSGVYNEQFF
.	TRBV28	TRBJ2-1	.	TGTGCCAGCAGTGCCCCCCGGGAGAGCTCCTACAATGAGCAGTTCTTC	CASSAPRESSYNEQFF
.	TRBV4-1	TRBJ2-7	many	TGCGCCAGCAGCCAAGTCGGGGGAGCCTACGAGCAGTACTTC	CASSQVGGAYEQYF
TRBD2	TRBV6-5	TRBJ2-7	few	TGTGCCACGAGTGGCGGGGGAGGGACCTACGAGCAGTACTTC	CATSGGGGTYEQYF
TRBD2	TRBV19	TRBJ2-7	few	TGTGCCAGTAGTATAACTAGCGGGGCCTACGAGCAGTACTTC	CASSITSGAYEQYF
.	TRBV5-1	TRBJ2-1	once	TGCGCCAGCAGCAGTTTCAGAGAGCAGTTCTTC	CASSSFREQFF
.	TRBV5-4	TRBJ1-6	.	TGTGCCAGCAGCTTGGGACGGAGGGTGGGCAATTCACCCCTCCACTTT	CASSLGRRVGNSPLHF
.	TRBV2	TRBJ1-1	.	TGTGCCAGCAGTATCGACAGTCCTAGCGGAGCTTTCTTT	CASSIDSPSGAFF